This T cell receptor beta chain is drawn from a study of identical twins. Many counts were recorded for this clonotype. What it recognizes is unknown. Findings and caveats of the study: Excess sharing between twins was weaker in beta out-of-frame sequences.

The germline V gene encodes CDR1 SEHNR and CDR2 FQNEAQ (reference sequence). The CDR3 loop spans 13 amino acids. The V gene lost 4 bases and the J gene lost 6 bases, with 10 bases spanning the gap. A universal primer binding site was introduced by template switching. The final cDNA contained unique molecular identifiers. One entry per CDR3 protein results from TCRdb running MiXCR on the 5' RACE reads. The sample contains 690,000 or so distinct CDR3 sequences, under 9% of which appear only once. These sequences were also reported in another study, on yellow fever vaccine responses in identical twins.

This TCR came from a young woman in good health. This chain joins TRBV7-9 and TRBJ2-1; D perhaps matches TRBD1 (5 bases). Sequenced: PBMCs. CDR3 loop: CASSYQDTNEQFF. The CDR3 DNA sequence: TGTGCCAGCAGCTACCAGGACACCAATGAGCAGTTCTTC.